These 9 T cell receptor beta chains came from one sample sequenced in a study of OX40 agonist ivuxolimab in advanced cancers. Here immunoSEQ multiplex PCR was the method, and the copy in TCRdb shows in-frame clones only, minus some. The sample shows 15,000 to 20,000 clones, around 83% of them seen only once. This specimen was CD4+ or CD8+ T cells sorted from blood, taken in a trial of the OX40 agonist ivuxolimab. The receptors stem from an adult with an advanced solid tumor such as melanoma, head and neck, liver or kidney cancer.

V gene TRBV4-1 combines with J gene TRBJ2-1; TRBD2 agrees at 8 bases. The CDR3 runs 15 residues. The V and J ends lost 3 bases and 0 bases, in that order; junction bases with no gene match: 1. CDR1 is MGHRA and CDR2 is YSYEKL in the germline V gene. Here the CDR3 DNA reads TGCGCCAGCAGCCAGAGCGGGGGCTCCTACAATGAGCAGTTCTTC. It specifies CASSQSGGSYNEQFF.

Worth noting for this clone: One end of the junction varies from germline; a read error may be responsible. This rearrangement joins TRBV7-7 to TRBJ2-1; tentatively, D is TRBD1 (5 bases). The germline CDR1 and CDR2 sequences are SSHAT and FNYEAQ (reference sequence). This CDR3 region has 16 residues. CDR3 loop: CASSKVGRSSYNEQFF. Written as DNA, the CDR3 is TGTGCTAGCAGCAAAGTGGGGCGCAGCTCCTACAATGAGCAGTTCTTC.

This rearrangement joins TRBV9 to TRBJ1-3, with D unresolved. The CDR3 covers 11 residues. The V and J ends lost 3 bases and 6 bases respectively, with 4 bases between them. CDR1 is SGDLS, CDR2 YYNGEE, per germline. The DNA for the CDR3 is TGTGCCAGCAGCGGTACAAACACCATATATTTT. This translates into CASSGTNTIYF.

The J gene is TRBJ2-7, the V gene TRBV7-9; TRBD2 matches 9 bases. The CDR3 runs 17 residues. J was trimmed by 4 bases and V by 5 bases; bases with no gene match: 15. Per germline, CDR1 SEHNR and CDR2 FQNEAQ (reference sequence). CDR3 in DNA: TGTGCCAGCAGCCCTACTCTGGGGGCTAGCGGGACGTACGAGCAGTACTTC. Translating it yields CASSPTLGASGTYEQYF.

J is TRBJ2-4 and V is TRBV7-9; the D gene is possibly TRBD1 (5 bases). The CDR3 runs to 16 residues. V shed 5 bases and J shed 0 bases, with 14 bases lying between them. The germline V gene encodes CDR1 SEHNR and CDR2 FQNEAQ (reference sequence). CDR3 loop: CASSTTGPPAKNIQYF. In DNA, the CDR3 is TGTGCCAGCAGCACAACAGGTCCCCCAGCCAAAAACATTCAGTACTTC.

The chain joins TRBV7-2 to TRBJ1-1; 7 positions match TRBD1. The V gene's germline CDR1 is SGHTA and CDR2 FQGNSA. Unmatched junction bases numbered 9, after V lost 5 bases and J lost 3 bases. This CDR3 is built from 15 residues. The DNA for the CDR3 is TGTGCCAGCAGCCCCGACAGGGAGAGGGACACTGAAGCTTTCTTT. Its protein is CASSPDRERDTEAFF. The complete variable domain, with remaining parts taken from reference TRBV7-2 and TRBJ1-1, reads GAGVSQSPSNKVTEKGKDVELRCDPISGHTALYWYRQSLGQGLEFLIYFQGNSAPDKSGLPSDRFSAERTGGSVSTLTIQRTQQEDSAVYLCASSPDRERDTEAFFGQGTRLTVV.

V gene TRBV2 combines with J gene TRBJ2-5; 13 nucleotides agree with TRBD2. From germline, CDR1 is SNHLY and CDR2 FYNNEI. The CDR3 spans 14 residues. The ends lost 6 bases at V and 5 bases at J; junction bases unmatched: 3. CDR3 sequence: CASRGTSGIETQYF. CDR3 DNA: TGTGCCAGCAGGGGGACTAGCGGGATTGAGACCCAGTACTTC.

The V and J genes are TRBV4-2 and TRBJ2-1; the D gene is possibly TRBD2 (5 bases). The V and J ends lost 4 bases and 10 bases respectively, with 20 bases between them. This CDR3 region has 15 residues. In germline, CDR1 is LGHNA, CDR2 YNFKEQ. Written as DNA, the CDR3 is TGTGCCAGCAGCCCCCTAGCTGCCGCCCCAAGGGAGCAGTTCTTC. This translates into CASSPLAAAPREQFF.

This chain links TRBV2 with TRBJ1-2; possible D gene TRBD1, 6 bases. Trimming took off 7 bases at V and 6 bases at J, with 15 bases between the two ends. CDR3 length equals 13 residues. From germline, CDR1 is SNHLY and CDR2 FYNNEI. CDR3 DNA sequence: TGTGCCAGCAAACCCTGGGGGGCAGATGGCTACACCTTC. Translation gives CASKPWGADGYTF. The entire variable domain, with the rest obtained from reference TRBV2 and TRBJ1-2, is as follows: EPEVTQTPSHQVTQMGQEVILRCVPISNHLYFYWYRQILGQKVEFLVSFYNNEISEKSEIFDDQFSVERPDGSNFTLKIRSTKLEDSAMYFCASKPWGADGYTFGSGTRLTVV.